These 31 T cell receptor beta chains originate from one sample sequenced in a study of blood T cell repertoires in COVID-19. Measured with immunoSEQ multiplex PCR; TCRdb has only the in-frame clones, and not every one. The table includes fewer than 150,000 clones, around 88% detected once. The sample taken for sequencing was peripheral blood. Source of these receptors: a human donor in a cohort sampled during active COVID-19.

The chain is built from TRBV7-3 and TRBJ2-5; 7 positions match TRBD2. The CDR3 sequence is 15 residues long. Germline CDR1 reads SGHTA; CDR2 reads FQGTGA. Trimming removed 2 bases from V and 2 bases from J; junction bases left unmatched: 5. CDR3 protein: CASSLFPGGQETQYF. Written as DNA, the CDR3 is TGTGCCAGCAGCTTATTCCCGGGGGGACAAGAGACCCAGTACTTC.

The chain carries TRBV6-1 and TRBJ1-2, with a weak D call TRBD1 (6 bases). Germline V CDR1 and CDR2: MNHNS, SASEGT. With 2 bases removed from V and 0 bases from J, the gap between germline ends came to 13 bases. The CDR3 is 16 amino acids. CDR3 DNA sequence: TGTGCCAGCAGTGAATTTTCAGGGGCGACTAACTATGGCTACACCTTC. Amino acid sequence: CASSEFSGATNYGYTF.

This chain joins TRBV4-1 and TRBJ2-7, with 8 positions matching TRBD1. The CDR3 covers 18 residues. CDR1 is MGHRA and CDR2 is YSYEKL in the germline V gene. Germline trimming cut 2 bases from V and 4 bases from J; bases unmatched to any gene: 16. Here the CDR3 reads CASSQSTYLRDRIYEQYF. DNA of the CDR3: TGCGCCAGCAGCCAAAGCACCTATCTCCGGGACAGGATATACGAGCAGTACTTC.

This chain connects TRBV12-3 or TRBV12-4 to TRBJ2-1, with 10 bases matching TRBD1. The CDR3 totals 13 residues. V lost 7 bases to trimming and J lost 7 bases; unmatched junction nucleotides: 4. In DNA form, the CDR3 reads TGTGCCAGCACCGACAGGGGGCGGAATGAGCAGTTCTTC. This encodes CASTDRGRNEQFF.

The rearrangement uses TRBV6-4 and TRBJ1-1; TRBD1 matches at 9 bases. V trimming: 6 bases; J trimming: 5 bases; junction bases outside the gene matches: 7. The CDR3 totals 14 residues. CDR1 and CDR2 from the germline V gene are MRHNA and SNTAGT. As DNA, the CDR3 is TGTGCCAGCAGGCCGACAGGGGGTCGGACTGAAGCTTTCTTT. This codes for CASRPTGGRTEAFF.

V usage is TRBV15 and J usage is TRBJ2-4; D perhaps matches TRBD2 (5 bases). CDR3 length: 15 residues. Trimming cost V 4 bases and J 1 base, with 11 bases left between them. Germline values: CDR1 LNHNV, CDR2 YYDKDF (reference sequence). CDR3 residues: CATSTPGMAKNIQYF. In DNA, the CDR3 is TGTGCCACCAGCACCCCGGGGATGGCCAAAAACATTCAGTACTTC.

This clone was seen a single time. The chain joins TRBV30 to TRBJ1-1; TRBD1 matches at 7 bases. This CDR3 comprises 13 residues. J gave up 5 bases and V 5 bases, and 8 bases lay outside the gene matches. Germline V gives CDR1 GTSNPN, CDR2 SVGIG (reference sequence). In nucleotides, the CDR3 is TGTGCCTGGGAGGTAGGGGGCCGTACTGAAGCTTTCTTT. Its protein is CAWEVGGRTEAFF.

The chain links TRBV6-2 or TRBV6-3 to TRBJ1-2; D is perhaps TRBD1 (6 bases). V lost 2 bases and J lost 3, with 10 bases in between. Germline CDR1 reads MNHEY; CDR2 reads SVGEGT. The CDR3 has 14 amino acids. CDR3 residues: CASSYPSGDYGYTF. As DNA, the CDR3 is TGTGCCAGCAGTTACCCTTCAGGGGACTATGGCTACACCTTC.

The genes are TRBV5-4 and TRBJ1-2, with TRBD1 matching 7 bases. Germline assignment: CDR1 SGHNT and CDR2 YYREEE (reference sequence). Losses at the gene ends were 4 bases for V and 2 bases for J; bases not matched to a gene: 2. The CDR3 spans 13 residues. CDR3 protein: CASSRDSNYGYTF. The CDR3 DNA reads TGTGCCAGCAGCCGGGACAGCAACTATGGCTACACCTTC.

J is TRBJ2-1 and V is TRBV11-1, with a possible D match to TRBD1 (5 bases). CDR1 is SGHAT, CDR2 FQDESV, per germline (reference sequence). Trimming stripped 4 bases from V and 4 bases from J, with 11 bases between. The CDR3 length is 14 residues. CDR3 DNA: TGTGCCAGCAGCTCCTCGACAGAGTACAATGAGCAGTTCTTC. Translating it yields CASSSSTEYNEQFF.

This chain connects TRBV9 to TRBJ2-1, with a tentative D call TRBD2 (6 bases). V lost 4 bases, J lost 2 bases, and 7 bases lay in between. The CDR3 contains 13 residues. The germline gives CDR1 SGDLS, CDR2 YYNGEE. CDR3 residues: CASSRGTYNEQFF. CDR3 nucleotide sequence: TGTGCCAGCAGCCGCGGGACCTACAATGAGCAGTTCTTC.

V gene TRBV4-1 combines with J gene TRBJ1-3; D perhaps matches TRBD1 (6 bases). This CDR3 has 15 amino acids. Looked up from germline, CDR1 is MGHRA and CDR2 is YSYEKL. Trimming shortened V by 3 bases and J by 4 bases, and 13 bases separated the two germline ends. The CDR3 nucleotides read TGCGCCAGCAGCCAGGCACAGGGAGCCGGAAACACCATATATTTT. Translated: CASSQAQGAGNTIYF.

The chain has TRBV10-3 and TRBJ2-7; 8 positions match TRBD1. Germline V gene lookup returns CDR1 ENHRY and CDR2 SYGVKD. The CDR3 runs 13 residues. V lost 8 bases, J lost 1 base, and 4 bases stayed unmatched. For the CDR3, the DNA is TGTGCCATCGGACAGGGCGGGTCCTACGAGCAGTACTTC. Protein sequence: CAIGQGGSYEQYF.

The genes are TRBV2 and TRBJ1-1, with 7 bases fitting TRBD1. V was pared by 4 bases and J by 2 bases, with 10 bases of the junction left unmatched. This CDR3 is 16 amino acids long. Germline loops: CDR1 SNHLY, CDR2 FYNNEI. The CDR3: CASSARRGLVNTEAFF. The CDR3 region has the DNA TGTGCCAGCAGTGCTCGCAGGGGGTTGGTAAACACTGAAGCTTTCTTT.

The genes are TRBV10-3 and TRBJ1-5, with D hard to call. The CDR3 loop spans 15 amino acids. Looked up from germline, CDR1 is ENHRY and CDR2 is SYGVKD. Trimming left V 0 bases short and J 6 bases short, with 12 bases between. CDR3 sequence reads: CAISESLGGGQPQHF. CDR3 in DNA: TGTGCCATCAGTGAGTCTCTCGGAGGAGGTCAGCCCCAGCATTTT.

This chain joins TRBV2 and TRBJ1-3, with TRBD1 matching over 7 bases. There are 16 residues in the CDR3. Germline trimming cut 6 bases from V and 4 bases from J; bases unmatched to any gene: 12. Germline CDR1 is SNHLY and CDR2 is FYNNEI. The CDR3: CASSRRTGRYGNTIYF. CDR3 in DNA: TGTGCCAGCAGCCGCAGGACAGGTCGTTACGGAAACACCATATATTTT. The entire variable domain, with the rest obtained from reference TRBV2 and TRBJ1-3, is as follows: EPEVTQTPSHQVTQMGQEVILRCVPISNHLYFYWYRQILGQKVEFLVSFYNNEISEKSEIFDDQFSVERPDGSNFTLKIRSTKLEDSAMYFCASSRRTGRYGNTIYFGEGSWLTVV.

The V gene is TRBV4-2, the J gene TRBJ1-1; 8 bases align to TRBD1. V gave up 4 bases and J gave up 2 bases; unmatched junction bases: 6. The germline V gene has CDR1 LGHNA and CDR2 YNFKEQ. The CDR3 runs to 15 residues. The CDR3 sequence is CASSPGTGVNTEAFF. CDR3 DNA: TGTGCCAGCAGCCCAGGGACAGGCGTTAACACTGAAGCTTTCTTT.

The chain links TRBV6-5 to TRBJ1-2; 7 nucleotides line up with TRBD1. The J segment lost 4 bases and the V segment lost 8 bases, leaving 4 bases of the junction unmatched. The length of the CDR3 is 12 residues. CDR1 and CDR2 from the germline V gene are MNHEY and SVGAGI. The CDR3 loop reads CASRRQGYGYTF. CDR3 DNA: TGTGCCAGCCGCCGACAGGGCTATGGCTACACCTTC.

V usage is TRBV29-1 and J usage is TRBJ2-3; 9 bases align to TRBD1. This CDR3 contains 13 residues. V trimming: 7 bases; J trimming: 3 bases; junction bases outside the gene matches: 5. In germline, CDR1 is SQVTM, CDR2 ANQGSEA. The CDR3 sequence: CSAPQGATDTQYF. CDR3 in DNA: TGCAGCGCTCCACAGGGGGCAACAGATACGCAGTATTTT.

This clone was detected once. This chain uses TRBV11-2 with TRBJ1-3; D is ambiguous. Germline V gene data show CDR1 as SGHAT and CDR2 as FQNNGV. Trimming cost V 7 bases and J 2 bases, with 15 bases left between them. The CDR3 length is 15 residues. The DNA of the CDR3 is TGTGCCAGCACCATTGGGCCCCGTCCTGGAAACACCATATATTTT. Protein: CASTIGPRPGNTIYF.

V and J are TRBV29-1 and TRBJ1-1; TRBD1 aligns across 7 bases. Germline trimming cut 7 bases from V and 4 bases from J; bases unmatched to any gene: 9. Germline CDR1 SQVTM, CDR2 ANQGSEA. This CDR3 is 13 amino acids long. The CDR3 here is CSATTGLGTEAFF. Written as DNA, the CDR3 is TGCAGCGCAACGACAGGGCTGGGCACTGAAGCTTTCTTT.

The genes are TRBV19 and TRBJ1-4; a possible D gene is TRBD1 (5 bases). The CDR3 covers 14 residues. Germline V gene sequence: CDR1 LNHDA, CDR2 SQIVND (reference sequence). Between the trimmed V and J ends, which lost 5 bases and 7 bases, there was a span of 14 bases. The CDR3 DNA sequence: TGTGCCAGTAGTGCCTGGGGCGGCGGTGAAAAACTGTTTTTT. Its translation is CASSAWGGGEKLFF.

This clone was seen a handful of times. The chain uses TRBV19 and TRBJ1-5; D possibly corresponds to TRBD1 (6 bases). V lost 6 bases, J lost 7 bases, and 10 bases lay in between. Germline V gene lookup returns CDR1 LNHDA and CDR2 SQIVND (reference sequence). The CDR3 is made up of 12 amino acids. DNA of the CDR3: TGTGCCAGTAGCTATGGGACACAGCCCCAGCATTTT. This encodes CASSYGTQPQHF. The full variable domain, its missing parts supplied by reference TRBV19 and TRBJ1-5, is DGGITQSPKYLFRKEGQNVTLSCEQNLNHDAMYWYRQDPGQGLRLIYYSQIVNDFQKGDIAEGYSVSREKKESFPLTVTSAQKNPTAFYLCASSYGTQPQHFGDGTRLSIL.

This chain joins TRBV7-2 and TRBJ2-7; a possible D gene is TRBD2 (7 bases). Germline V gene data show CDR1 as SGHTA and CDR2 as FQGNSA. The CDR3 contains 15 residues. DNA for the CDR3: TGTGCGGCAACGAGGGGAGGGGGAGAGACCCACGAGCAGTACTTC. As protein: CAATRGGGETHEQYF.

The CDR3 here is CASSDTGNQPQHF. As DNA, the CDR3 is TGTGCCAGCAGCGACACAGGGAATCAGCCCCAGCATTTT. The gene calls are TRBV9 and TRBJ1-5; D possibly corresponds to TRBD1 (6 bases). CDR1 SGDLS and CDR2 YYNGEE come from the germline V gene. Trimming pared 3 bases from V and 4 bases from J, leaving 8 bases between. This CDR3 comprises 13 residues.

The V and J genes are TRBV6-6 and TRBJ1-1, with 8 bases that match TRBD1. There are 14 residues in the CDR3. In germline, CDR1 is MNHNY, CDR2 SVGAGI (reference sequence). V shed 7 bases, J shed 3 bases, and the junction held 7 bases outside the gene matches. DNA of the CDR3: TGTGCCAGCACCCAGGGGGCGCCGGACACTGAAGCTTTCTTT. The encoded protein is CASTQGAPDTEAFF.

The J gene is TRBJ2-5, the V gene TRBV12-3 or TRBV12-4; TRBD2 matches 7 bases. The V gene end was trimmed by 6 bases and the J gene end by 4 bases; junction bases not matched to a gene: 5. The length of the CDR3 is 13 residues. CDR3 coding DNA: TGTGCCAGCAGGTATGGCGGGAGAGAGACCCAGTACTTC. Its translation is CASRYGGRETQYF.

In nucleotides, the CDR3 is TGTGCCAGCAGCCCTACCGCCAGGCGCCTAAGCGAGCAGTACTTC. Its translation is CASSPTARRLSEQYF. The chain uses TRBV27 and TRBJ2-7; D is undetermined. Trimming took 6 bases from V and 6 from J, leaving 21 bases between them. The CDR3 runs 15 residues. In germline, CDR1 is MNHEY, CDR2 SMNVEV (reference sequence).

The chain links TRBV19 to TRBJ1-2; the match to TRBD1 covers 7 bases. V was pared by 4 bases and J by 4 bases, with 3 bases of the junction left unmatched. Germline CDR1 LNHDA, CDR2 SQIVND (reference sequence). This CDR3 comprises 13 residues. Here the CDR3 DNA reads TGTGCCAGTAGTAAGGGGGCCGGCTATGGCTACACCTTC. Translated, it gives CASSKGAGYGYTF.

This chain connects TRBV2 to TRBJ1-2, with D possibly TRBD1 on 5 matching bases. This CDR3 comprises 15 residues. CDR1 and CDR2 (germline): SNHLY, FYNNEI. V was cut by 2 bases and J by 6 bases, with 16 bases left in between. CDR3 nucleotide sequence: TGTGCCAGCAGTGAACTTACCGGGGGAGGGGATGGCTACACCTTC. Its translation: CASSELTGGGDGYTF.

CDR3 in amino acids: CASSQVLAGRKGGELFF. The CDR3 coding sequence is TGTGCCAGCAGCCAAGTACTAGCGGGGAGGAAGGGCGGGGAGCTGTTTTTT. The chain combines TRBV3-1 (or the pseudogene TRBV3-2) with TRBJ2-2, with 10 bases lining up with TRBD2. Per germline, CDR1 LGHDT and CDR2 YNNKEL (reference sequence). The V and J ends lost 1 base and 7 bases, in that order; junction bases with no gene match: 9. This CDR3 has 17 residues.